The text below deals with one T cell receptor (beta chain). Its antigen is not known. Germline is not matched at one junction end, which may reflect a read error. Time point given: newly diagnosed GD, antithyroid drugs for less than 3 months. RNA isolated from PBMCs was used to make the TCR library. The sample belongs to a study of regulatory T cells in long-lasting Graves disease. The overall study: Graves' patients diagnosed newly had used antithyroid drugs under 3 months.

Study-wide results and caveats: Sample size, which was small, may have reduced accuracy.

Building of the TCR beta libraries involved iRepertoire HTBI primers and Arm-PCR of CDR3 regions. TCRdb called the multiplex PCR reads again in MiXCR, with one record for every CDR3 protein. Of some 500,000 distinct CDR3 sequences listed, approximately 15% are singletons. The germline V gene encodes CDR1 KGHSH and CDR2 LQKENI. The length of the CDR3 is 15 residues. Separately, the same data were catalogued under a study of T cells in Graves' hyperthyroidism and ophthalmopathy. From that second work: The HTBI primer set served for first-round RT-PCR of the TCR CDR3.

The origin of this receptor is a man aged 25 to 40 with Graves disease. The input for sequencing was peripheral blood mononuclear cells (PBMCs), taken at new diagnosis, from a patient treated with antithyroid drugs. This chain links TRBV18 with TRBJ1-2; D unclear. The CDR3 loop reads CASTPRKGIGYGYTF. The CDR3, as DNA: TGTGCCAGCACACCACGGAAGGGAATCGGGTATGGCTACACCTTC.